This entry describes one TCR beta chain. Additional DNA sequences in this sample encode the identical CDR3. The CDR3 loop spans 16 amino acids. Per the germline V gene, CDR1 is SEHNR and CDR2 is FQNEAQ (reference sequence). Unmatched junction bases numbered 13, after V lost 4 bases and J lost 7 bases. This entry is derived from a study of cytomegalovirus exposure and HLA in healthy donors. Study in general: Early on, a data release was issued that held 80 million or so unique TCRs from HLA-typed donors.

PCR primers comprised 60 Vbeta and 13 Jbeta primers. TCRdb's copy holds only in-frame clones and misses some; the assay was immunoSEQ multiplex PCR. The data show approximately 200,000 clones, around 83% seen once. The sample consisted of PBMCs. This clonotype was sampled from a girl aged 10 to 17 in good health and CMV-seronegative. The chain employs TRBV7-9 and TRBJ1-5, with 7 bases fitting TRBD1. For the CDR3, the DNA is TGTGCCAGCAGCTCTATCAGGACAGGTTCACCACAGCCCCAGCATTTT. Residues: CASSSIRTGSPQPQHF.